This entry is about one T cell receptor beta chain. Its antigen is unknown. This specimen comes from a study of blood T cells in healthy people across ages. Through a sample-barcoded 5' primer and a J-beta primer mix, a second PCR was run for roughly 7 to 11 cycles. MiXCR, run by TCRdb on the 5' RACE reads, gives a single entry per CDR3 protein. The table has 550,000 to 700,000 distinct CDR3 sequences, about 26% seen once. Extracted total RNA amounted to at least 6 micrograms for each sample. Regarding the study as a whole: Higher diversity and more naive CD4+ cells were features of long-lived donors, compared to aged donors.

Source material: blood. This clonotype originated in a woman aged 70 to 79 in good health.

For the CDR3, the DNA is TGTGCCAGCAGCTTAGATCTCAGCGGGGGGGCCAATGAGCAGTTCTTC. The encoded protein is CASSLDLSGGANEQFF. The V call is TRBV7-6, the J call TRBJ2-1; 10 bases agree with TRBD2. The CDR3 consists of 16 residues. The V and J ends lost 1 base and 6 bases, in that order; junction bases with no gene match: 6. CDR1 and CDR2 from the germline V gene are SGHVS and FNYEAQ.